The sequence of this TCR beta chain was determined in a study of CD8+ T cells in alopecia areata. Study-wide background: Oral tofacitinib, 5 to 10 mg twice daily, was given in an open-label trial.

The CDR3 spans 11 residues. The ends were cut back, 2 bases at V and 5 bases at J, with 1 base in the middle. Per the germline V gene, CDR1 is MNHEY and CDR2 is SVGAGI. Reverse transcribed after extraction, RNA yielded cDNA as the sequencing template. Sequencing used immunoSEQ multiplex PCR; TCRdb keeps in-frame clones, though not all of them. The table lists more than 150,000 clones, more than 55% of them singletons. Indicated treatment: oral pan-JAK inhibitor, 5-10 mg twice daily. This receptor was identified in a human donor with alopecia areata. The source was CD4+ T cells sorted from blood, collected at week 4, from a patient treated with tofacitinib. The chain uses TRBV6-5 and TRBJ2-1; no firm D call. The CDR3 sequence is CASSYDNEQFF. CDR3 in DNA: TGTGCCAGCAGTTACGACAATGAGCAGTTCTTC.